These 8 T cell receptor beta chains were all obtained from the same sample, sequenced in a study of T cell responses to AZD1222 COVID-19 vaccine. Libraries were prepared by immunoSEQ multiplex PCR; TCRdb keeps only in-frame clonotypes and omits some of them. The sample carries 90,000 to 110,000 clones, about 90% recorded once. This specimen consisted of peripheral blood, obtained on day 0 of AZD1222 vaccination. The receptors were sampled from an adult in good health.

The chain joins TRBV4-2 to TRBJ1-6; unclear D gene. Trimming shortened V by 0 bases and J by 5 bases, and 14 bases separated the two germline ends. CDR3 length equals 17 residues. Germline V gives CDR1 LGHNA, CDR2 YNFKEQ. Here the CDR3 reads CASSQDSSATNNSPLHF. DNA for the CDR3: TGTGCCAGCAGCCAAGATAGTTCAGCCACGAATAATTCACCCCTCCACTTT.

The CDR3 spells CASSLVGTDHYGYTF. The CDR3 DNA sequence: TGTGCCAGCAGCTTGGTAGGGACAGATCACTATGGCTACACCTTC. The V and J genes are TRBV5-6 and TRBJ1-2; 7 bases map to TRBD1. V lost 0 bases and J lost 3; bases outside the gene matches: 5. The CDR3 consists of 15 residues. Germline V gives CDR1 SGHDT, CDR2 YYEEEE. Full variable domain (remainder filled in from reference TRBV5-6 and TRBJ1-2): DAGVTQSPTHLIKTRGQQVTLRCSPKSGHDTVSWYQQALGQGPQFIFQYYEEEERQRGNFPDRFSGHQFPNYSSELNVNALLLGDSALYLCASSLVGTDHYGYTFGSGTRLTVV.

This clone appeared a single time. The V call is TRBV19, the J call TRBJ2-1, with D maybe TRBD2 (5 bases). Germline V CDR1 and CDR2: LNHDA, SQIVND (reference sequence). This CDR3 is 14 amino acids long. The ends were cut back, 6 bases at V and 0 bases at J, with 9 bases in the middle. The CDR3 sequence: CASRAAPSYNEQFF. In DNA, the CDR3 is TGTGCCAGTAGAGCGGCTCCCTCCTACAATGAGCAGTTCTTC.

The rearrangement links TRBV28 to TRBJ1-1, with 9 bases fitting TRBD1. CDR1 and CDR2 from the germline V gene are MDHEN and SYDVKM. The CDR3 is 15 residues long. Trimming removed 2 bases from V and 7 bases from J; junction bases left unmatched: 8. CDR3 nucleotides: TGTGCCAGCAGTTTAACCACAGGGGGCTTAGTTGAAGCTTTCTTT. This translates into CASSLTTGGLVEAFF.

The rearrangement joins TRBV27 to TRBJ1-2; D remains unclear. Germline CDR1 and CDR2: MNHEY and SMNVEV (reference sequence). CDR3 length: 15 residues. V dropped 6 bases and J dropped 4 bases, with 18 bases sitting between them. CDR3 bases: TGTGCCAGCAGCCTATTAAGGTCCAGCTTCTATGGCTACACCTTC. Translating it yields CASSLLRSSFYGYTF.

This clone was counted only a few times. This chain connects TRBV4-3 to TRBJ1-1; possible D gene TRBD1, 6 bases. The CDR3 is 16 amino acids. Between the trimmed V and J ends, which lost 2 bases and 3 bases, there was a span of 16 bases. The germline V gene encodes CDR1 LGHNA and CDR2 YSLEER. The CDR3 bases are TGCGCCAGCAGCCAACCCGGCCAGGGGCTTTACACTGAAGCTTTCTTT. Its translation: CASSQPGQGLYTEAFF.

The chain has TRBV3-1 (or the pseudogene TRBV3-2) and TRBJ2-7; D may be TRBD2 (6 bases). Looked up from germline, CDR1 is LGHDT and CDR2 is YNNKEL (reference sequence). Trimming took 1 base from V and 7 from J, leaving 14 bases between them. The CDR3 runs 14 residues. The CDR3: CASSQARDAGEQYF. CDR3 sequence (DNA): TGTGCCAGCAGCCAAGCTAGGGACGCGGGGGAGCAGTACTTC.

This sequence joins TRBV5-1 and TRBJ1-6; D uncertain. CDR1 and CDR2 from the germline V gene are SGHRS and YFSETQ. CDR3 length equals 12 residues. V shed 0 bases and J shed 7 bases, with 2 bases lying between them. The CDR3 DNA reads TGCGCCAGCAGCTTGGAAAATTCACCCCTCCACTTT. Translating gives CASSLENSPLHF.